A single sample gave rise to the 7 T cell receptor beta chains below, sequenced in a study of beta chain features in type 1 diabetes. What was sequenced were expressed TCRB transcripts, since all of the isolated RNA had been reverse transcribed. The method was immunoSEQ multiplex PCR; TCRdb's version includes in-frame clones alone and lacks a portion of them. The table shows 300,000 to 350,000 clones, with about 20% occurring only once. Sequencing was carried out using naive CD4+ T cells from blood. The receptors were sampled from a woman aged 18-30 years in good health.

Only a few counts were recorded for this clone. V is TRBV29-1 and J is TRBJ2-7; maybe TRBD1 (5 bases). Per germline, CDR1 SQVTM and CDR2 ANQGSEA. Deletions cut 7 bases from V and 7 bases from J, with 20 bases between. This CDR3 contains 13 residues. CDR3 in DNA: TGCAGCGCTCGCCAGGGCGGTATGAGGGAGCAGTACTTC. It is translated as CSARQGGMREQYF.

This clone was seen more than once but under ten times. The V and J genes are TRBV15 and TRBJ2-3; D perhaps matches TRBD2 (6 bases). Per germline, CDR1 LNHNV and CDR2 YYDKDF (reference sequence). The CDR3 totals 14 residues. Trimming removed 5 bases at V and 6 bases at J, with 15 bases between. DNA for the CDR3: TGTGCCACCAGCTCTCGAATAGGAGGGGATACGCAGTATTTT. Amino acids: CATSSRIGGDTQYF.

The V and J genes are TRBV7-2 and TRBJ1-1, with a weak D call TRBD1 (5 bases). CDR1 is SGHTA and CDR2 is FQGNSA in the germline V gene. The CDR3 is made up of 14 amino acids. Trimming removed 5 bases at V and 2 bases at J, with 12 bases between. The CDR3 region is CASSRITGNTEAFF. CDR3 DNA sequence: TGTGCCAGCAGCCGGATAACAGGAAACACTGAAGCTTTCTTT. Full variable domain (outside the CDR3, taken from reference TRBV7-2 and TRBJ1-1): GAGVSQSPSNKVTEKGKDVELRCDPISGHTALYWYRQSLGQGLEFLIYFQGNSAPDKSGLPSDRFSAERTGGSVSTLTIQRTQQEDSAVYLCASSRITGNTEAFFGQGTRLTVV.

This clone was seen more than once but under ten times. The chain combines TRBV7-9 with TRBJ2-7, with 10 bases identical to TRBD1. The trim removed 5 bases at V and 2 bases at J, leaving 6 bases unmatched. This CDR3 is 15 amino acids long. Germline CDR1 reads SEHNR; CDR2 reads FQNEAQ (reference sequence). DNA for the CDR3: TGTGCCAGCAGCCGACCCGGGACAGGGGCCTACGAGCAGTACTTC. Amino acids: CASSRPGTGAYEQYF.

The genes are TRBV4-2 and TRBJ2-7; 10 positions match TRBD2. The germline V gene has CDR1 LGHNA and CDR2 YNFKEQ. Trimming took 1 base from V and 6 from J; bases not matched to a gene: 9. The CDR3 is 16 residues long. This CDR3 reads CASSQASGSGLGEQYF. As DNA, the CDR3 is TGTGCCAGCAGCCAAGCTAGCGGGAGTGGCCTTGGCGAGCAGTACTTC.

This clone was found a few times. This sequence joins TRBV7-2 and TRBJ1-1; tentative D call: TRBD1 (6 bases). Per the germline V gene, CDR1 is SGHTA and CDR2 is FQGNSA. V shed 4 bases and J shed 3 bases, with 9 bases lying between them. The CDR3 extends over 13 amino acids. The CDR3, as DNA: TGTGCCAGCAGCTCACAGGGTTACACTGAAGCTTTCTTT. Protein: CASSSQGYTEAFF.

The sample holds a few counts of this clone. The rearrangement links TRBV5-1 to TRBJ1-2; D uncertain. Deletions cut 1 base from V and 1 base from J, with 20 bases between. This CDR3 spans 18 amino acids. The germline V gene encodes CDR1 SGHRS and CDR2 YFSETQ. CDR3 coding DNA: TGCGCCAGCAGCTTGAAGCTCGGTAAACAGACCCTTAACTATGGCTACACCTTC. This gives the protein CASSLKLGKQTLNYGYTF.